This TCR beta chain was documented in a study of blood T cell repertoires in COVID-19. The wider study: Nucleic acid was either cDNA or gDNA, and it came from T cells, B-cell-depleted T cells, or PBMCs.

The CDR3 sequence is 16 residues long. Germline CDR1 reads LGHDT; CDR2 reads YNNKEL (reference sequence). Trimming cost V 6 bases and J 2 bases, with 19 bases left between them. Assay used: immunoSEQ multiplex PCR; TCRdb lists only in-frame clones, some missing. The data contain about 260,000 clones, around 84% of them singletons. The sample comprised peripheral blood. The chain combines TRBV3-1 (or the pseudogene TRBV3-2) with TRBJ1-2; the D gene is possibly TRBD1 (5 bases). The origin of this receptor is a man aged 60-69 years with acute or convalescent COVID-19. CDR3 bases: TGTGCCAGCAGTCCACCCCACTACAGGCAGAACTATGGCTACACCTTC. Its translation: CASSPPHYRQNYGYTF.